This section outlines one T cell receptor (beta chain) sequence together with its context. This sample was included in a study of T cell changes during pregnancy in multiple sclerosis. Produced via immunoSEQ multiplex PCR; TCRdb's table is partial and in-frame only. Among about 110,000 clones listed, roughly nine tenths were seen once. The TCR originated in a female donor with multiple sclerosis, enrolled in a pregnancy study. The input for sequencing was peripheral blood, taken before pregnancy.

For the CDR3, the DNA is TGCAGCGTTGCACTAGCAGGGGAGACCCAGTACTTC. The encoded protein is CSVALAGETQYF. The chain uses TRBV29-1 and TRBJ2-5, with D possibly being TRBD2 (6 bases). In germline, CDR1 is SQVTM, CDR2 ANQGSEA. The CDR3 sequence is 12 residues long. Trimming cost V 4 bases and J 5 bases, with 11 bases left between them.